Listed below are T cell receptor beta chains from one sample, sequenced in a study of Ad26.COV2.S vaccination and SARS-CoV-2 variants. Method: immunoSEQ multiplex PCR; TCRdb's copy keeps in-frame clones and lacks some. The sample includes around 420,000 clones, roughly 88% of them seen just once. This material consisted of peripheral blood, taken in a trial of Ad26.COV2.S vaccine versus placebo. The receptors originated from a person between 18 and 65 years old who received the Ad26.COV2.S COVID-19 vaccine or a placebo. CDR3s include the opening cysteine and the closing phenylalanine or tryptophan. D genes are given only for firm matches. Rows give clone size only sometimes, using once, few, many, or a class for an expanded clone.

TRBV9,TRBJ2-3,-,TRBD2,CASRAGGRTPSTDTQYF,TGTGCCAGCAGAGCGGGGGGGCGAACTCCTAGCACAGATACGCAGTATTTT
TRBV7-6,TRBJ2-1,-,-,CASSFGGEQGSPYNEQFF,TGTGCCAGCAGCTTTGGGGGCGAACAGGGATCTCCCTACAATGAGCAGTTCTTC
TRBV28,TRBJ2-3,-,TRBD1,CASSLTGGFTDTQYF,TGTGCCAGCAGTTTGACAGGGGGTTTTACAGATACGCAGTATTTT
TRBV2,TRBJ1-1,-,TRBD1,CASSEQDRGPGTEAFF,TGTGCCAGCAGTGAGCAGGACAGGGGGCCGGGAACTGAAGCTTTCTTT
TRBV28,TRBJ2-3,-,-,CASSFRIGGTVDTQYF,TGTGCCAGCAGTTTTAGAATCGGGGGCACGGTAGATACGCAGTATTTT
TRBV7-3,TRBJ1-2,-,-,CASSLGVPNYGYTF,TGTGCCAGCAGCTTAGGGGTCCCTAACTATGGCTACACCTTC
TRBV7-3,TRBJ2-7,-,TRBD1,CASSSPDRGVYEQYF,TGTGCCAGCAGCTCTCCGGACAGGGGAGTCTACGAGCAGTACTTC
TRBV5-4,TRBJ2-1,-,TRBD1,CASSSGQVYNEQFF,TGTGCCAGCAGCTCCGGACAGGTCTACAATGAGCAGTTCTTC
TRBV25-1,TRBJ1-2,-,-,CASSESGFGGYTF,TGTGCCAGCAGTGAATCAGGCTTCGGGGGCTACACCTTC
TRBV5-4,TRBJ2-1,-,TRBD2,CASSLYGTSLSSSLF,TGTGCCAGCAGCTTGTATGGGACTAGCTTATCGAGCTCCCTCTTC
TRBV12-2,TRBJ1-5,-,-,CASRLPTHTKLTGRVRNQPQHF,TGTGCAAGTCGCTTACCAACACATACCAAGCTTACAGGGAGGGTTCGCAATCAGCCCCAGCATTTT
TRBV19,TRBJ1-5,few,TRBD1,CASTPGGRYSNQPQHF,TGTGCCAGTACCCCAGGGGGCAGGTATAGCAATCAGCCCCAGCATTTT
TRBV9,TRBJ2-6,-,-,CASSVVSGAGANVLTF,TGTGCCAGCAGCGTAGTTTCCGGGGCTGGGGCCAACGTCCTGACTTTC
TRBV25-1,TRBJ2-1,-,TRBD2,CASRVAGTRYNEQFF,TGTGCCAGCAGAGTAGCGGGGACAAGGTACAATGAGCAGTTCTTC
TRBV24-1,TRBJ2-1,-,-,CATGGSSSYNEQFF,TGTGCCACCGGGGGCAGTAGCTCCTACAATGAGCAGTTCTTC
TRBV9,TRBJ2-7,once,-,CASSVAQHDLPYF,TGTGCCAGCAGCGTAGCCCAACACGACCTGCCCTACTTC
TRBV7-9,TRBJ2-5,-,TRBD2,CASSLSGGAQETQYF,TGTGCCAGCAGCCTTAGCGGGGGGGCCCAAGAGACCCAGTACTTC
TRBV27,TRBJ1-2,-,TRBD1,CASSSLPLRGNYGYTF,TGTGCCAGCAGTTCCCTACCCCTCAGGGGGAACTATGGCTACACCTTC
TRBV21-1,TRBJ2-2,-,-,CASSKTLPNTGELFF,TGTGCCAGCAGCAAGACACTCCCGAACACCGGGGAGCTGTTTTTT
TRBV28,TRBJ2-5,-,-,CASNYGSQETQYF,TGTGCCAGCAATTACGGCAGCCAAGAGACCCAGTACTTC
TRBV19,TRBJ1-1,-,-,CASSIDHSSEAFF,TGTGCCAGTAGTATCGATCATAGTTCTGAAGCTTTCTTT
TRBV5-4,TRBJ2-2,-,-,CASSLKVGDTGELFF,TGTGCCAGCAGCTTAAAAGTAGGGGACACCGGGGAGCTGTTTTTT
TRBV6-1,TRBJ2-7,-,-,CASSDTLPSEQYF,TGTGCCAGCAGTGATACCCTTCCGAGCGAGCAGTACTTC
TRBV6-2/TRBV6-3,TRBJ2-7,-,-,CASSYGINRTYEQYF,TGTGCCAGCAGTTACGGGATAAACAGGACCTACGAGCAGTACTTC
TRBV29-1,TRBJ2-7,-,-,CSVEEVPGKGYEQYF,TGCAGCGTTGAAGAAGTCCCGGGGAAGGGGTACGAGCAGTACTTC
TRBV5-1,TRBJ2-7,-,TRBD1,CASSSDTGAYEQYF,TGCGCCAGCAGCTCAGATACAGGGGCCTACGAGCAGTACTTC
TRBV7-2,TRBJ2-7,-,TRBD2,CASSFGLAGLSSYEQYF,TGTGCCAGCAGCTTCGGACTAGCGGGGTTATCCTCCTACGAGCAGTACTTC
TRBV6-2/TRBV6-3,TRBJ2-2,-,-,CASSYSAGKNTGELFF,TGTGCCAGCAGTTACTCGGCGGGGAAGAACACCGGGGAGCTGTTTTTT
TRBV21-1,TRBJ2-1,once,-,CASSTRRQGSSYNEQFF,TGTGCCAGCAGCACAAGGAGACAGGGGAGCTCCTACAATGAGCAGTTCTTC
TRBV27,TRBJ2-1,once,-,CASSLGGGREQFF,TGTGCCAGCTCGCTGGGAGGGGGGCGCGAGCAGTTCTTC
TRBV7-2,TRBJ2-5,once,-,CASSFTGSQETQYF,TGTGCCAGCAGCTTTACGGGCAGCCAAGAGACCCAGTACTTC
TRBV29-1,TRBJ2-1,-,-,CSVERRDNEQFF,TGCAGCGTTGAAAGGAGGGACAATGAGCAGTTCTTC
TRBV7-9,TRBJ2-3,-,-,CASSSDRDTDTQYF,TGTGCCAGCAGCTCCGACCGGGACACAGATACGCAGTATTTT
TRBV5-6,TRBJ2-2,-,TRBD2,CASSFAGGPITGELFF,TGTGCCAGCAGCTTCGCGGGGGGGCCCATAACCGGGGAGCTGTTTTTT
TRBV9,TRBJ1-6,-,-,CASSVGGDSISPLHF,TGTGCCAGCAGCGTAGGTGGCGATTCGATTTCACCCCTCCACTTT
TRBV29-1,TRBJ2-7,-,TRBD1,CSVRDRGTYEQYF,TGCAGCGTGCGGGACAGGGGGACCTACGAGCAGTACTTC
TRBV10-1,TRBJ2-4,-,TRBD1,CASSDKDRLIAKNIQYF,TGCGCCAGCAGTGACAAGGACAGGTTGATAGCCAAAAACATTCAGTACTTC
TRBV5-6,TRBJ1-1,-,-,CASSLGWAMNTEAFF,TGTGCCAGCAGCTTGGGTTGGGCAATGAACACTGAAGCTTTCTTT
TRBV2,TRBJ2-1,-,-,CASSVQLLLYNEQFF,TGTGCCAGCAGTGTCCAGCTGTTACTCTACAATGAGCAGTTCTTC
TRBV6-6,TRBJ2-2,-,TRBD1,CASTGDTGELFF,TGTGCCAGTACAGGGGACACCGGGGAGCTGTTTTTT
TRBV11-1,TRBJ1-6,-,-,CASTSLDGARTPLHF,TGTGCCAGCACCTCTTTGGACGGCGCCAGGACACCCCTCCACTTT